Below are 30 T cell receptor beta chains sequenced from a single sample in a study of T cells after yellow fever vaccination (dated by TCRdb to about 2019). The sample's treatment or condition, from its label and the paper: live attenuated yellow fever vaccine strain. Libraries came from 5' RACE. Sequencing used an Illumina NovaSeq 6000. TCRdb trimmed public reads at Q25 via fastp, called clones via MiXCR and kept in-frame beta chains. Under each unique CDR3 protein, matching rows form one entry showing the most common genes and DNA. For this sample the table gives just over 300,000 distinct CDR3 sequences, of which roughly 4% were detected only once. Roughly a quarter of the sample comes from the top ten. The sequencing here drew on PBMCs, taken on the day of the yellow fever booster vaccination. These receptors came from a man between 18 and 35 years old who received the YFV17D yellow fever vaccine.

This clonotype has ten or more counts. The rearrangement links TRBV7-9 to TRBJ2-5; D uncertain. Trimming took off 5 bases at V and 7 bases at J, with 23 bases between the two ends. This CDR3 comprises 16 residues. Germline CDR1 reads SEHNR; CDR2 reads FQNEAQ (reference sequence). The CDR3 here is CASSPGFDGLWGTQYF. The DNA of the CDR3 is TGTGCCAGCAGCCCCGGATTCGACGGTCTATGGGGGACCCAGTACTTC.

This clonotype appeared many times. The genes are TRBV5-1 and TRBJ2-1, with no clear D. The V and J ends lost 2 bases and 6 bases respectively, with 6 bases between them. This CDR3 contains 12 residues. CDR1 is SGHRS and CDR2 is YFSETQ in the germline V gene. The CDR3 sequence: CASSFTGNEQFF. The CDR3 DNA follows: TGCGCCAGCAGCTTTACCGGCAATGAGCAGTTCTTC. Drawing the rest from reference TRBV5-1 and TRBJ2-1, the complete variable domain is KAGVTQTPRYLIKTRGQQVTLSCSPISGHRSVSWYQQTPGQGLQFLFEYFSETQRNKGNFPGRFSGRQFSNSRSEMNVSTLELGDSALYLCASSFTGNEQFFGPGTRLTVL.

This clonotype was observed a handful of times. The V call is TRBV18, the J call TRBJ2-7, with 10 bases that match TRBD2. This CDR3 spans 15 amino acids. Germline V gene sequence: CDR1 KGHSH, CDR2 LQKENI. V trimming: 3 bases; J trimming: 3 bases; junction bases outside the gene matches: 5. The CDR3 here is CASSPLAGANYEQYF. CDR3 sequence (DNA): TGTGCCAGCTCACCCCTAGCGGGGGCCAACTACGAGCAGTACTTC. The full variable domain, its missing parts supplied by reference TRBV18 and TRBJ2-7, is NAGVMQNPRHLVRRRGQEARLRCSPMKGHSHVYWYRQLPEEGLKFMVYLQKENIIDESGMPKERFSAEFPKEGPSILRIQQVVRGDSAAYFCASSPLAGANYEQYFGPGTRLTVT.

This clonotype was seen repeatedly, ten times or more. This rearrangement joins TRBV5-1 to TRBJ2-7, with 8 bases that match TRBD1. Germline-derived CDR1 and CDR2 are SGHRS and YFSETQ. This CDR3 is built from 16 residues. V dropped 2 bases and J dropped 6; count of bases not matched to a gene: 13. CDR3 protein: CASSFSSGTGLSEQYV. CDR3 nucleotide sequence: TGCGCCAGCAGCTTTTCATCCGGGACAGGCCTATCCGAGCAGTACGTC.

The rearrangement joins TRBV7-2 to TRBJ2-5, with TRBD2 identical over 8 bases. CDR3 length: 16 residues. Per germline, CDR1 SGHTA and CDR2 FQGNSA. The V gene end was trimmed by 4 bases and the J gene end by 5 bases; junction bases not matched to a gene: 12. CDR3 sequence (DNA): TGTGCCAGCAGCTCCGTGCGGGGACTAGTAACGGAGACCCAGTACTTC. Its protein product is CASSSVRGLVTETQYF.

This clonotype was seen many times. The genes are TRBV12-3 or TRBV12-4 and TRBJ2-3, with D possibly being TRBD1 (5 bases). V dropped 2 bases and J dropped 0 bases, with 15 bases sitting between them. The length of the CDR3 is 17 residues. The CDR3 DNA sequence: TGTGCCAGCAGTTTAATTAGGGGAATGGATAGCACAGATACGCAGTATTTT. Protein sequence: CASSLIRGMDSTDTQYF.

This clonotype was seen repeatedly, ten times or more. V gene TRBV18 combines with J gene TRBJ2-2; unclear D gene. The CDR3 consists of 14 residues. Germline V gene data show CDR1 as KGHSH and CDR2 as LQKENI. Trimming took off 0 bases at V and 9 bases at J, with 11 bases between the two ends. The chain's CDR3 is CASSPPGSHRELFF. CDR3 DNA: TGTGCCAGCTCACCACCCGGGTCGCACCGGGAGCTGTTTTTT.

This clonotype was counted between two and nine times. The CDR3 coding sequence is TGTGCCAGCAGTTCCGGGGTAATTGAAGCTTTCTTT. Translated, it gives CASSSGVIEAFF. This chain joins TRBV6-6 and TRBJ1-1; D ambiguous. The V end lost 4 bases, the J end lost 7 bases, and 10 bases lay between the germline ends. This CDR3 region has 12 residues. The germline V gene has CDR1 MNHNY and CDR2 SVGAGI (reference sequence).

This sequence joins TRBV7-2 and TRBJ2-5; possible D gene TRBD1, 6 bases. From germline, CDR1 is SGHTA and CDR2 FQGNSA. Trimming removed 5 bases at V and 0 bases at J, with 13 bases between. This CDR3 region has 15 residues. CDR3 nucleotide sequence: TGTGCCAGCAGCACCAGGACAGCGAACCAAGAGACCCAGTACTTC. This sequence encodes CASSTRTANQETQYF.

This clonotype was detected ten times or more. The V call is TRBV5-6, the J call TRBJ2-7; 11 nucleotides align to TRBD1. V was pared by 3 bases and J by 6 bases, with 11 bases of the junction left unmatched. CDR1 is SGHDT, CDR2 YYEEEE, per germline. The CDR3 extends over 16 amino acids. CDR3: CASSYRDRGLVAEQYF. In DNA, the CDR3 is TGTGCCAGCAGCTACCGGGACAGGGGGTTGGTGGCCGAGCAGTACTTC.

This clonotype was counted at least ten times. The chain uses TRBV15 and TRBJ2-5; maybe TRBD2 (5 bases). V shed 0 bases and J shed 4 bases, with 12 bases lying between them. Germline-derived CDR1 and CDR2 are LNHNV and YYDKDF (reference sequence). The CDR3 contains 15 residues. CDR3 DNA sequence: TGTGCCACCAGCAGAGACCGCGCAGGAGGAGAGACCCAGTACTTC. This codes for CATSRDRAGGETQYF.

This clonotype was recorded at least ten times. This chain joins TRBV9 and TRBJ1-2, with 8 nucleotides matching TRBD1. From germline, CDR1 is SGDLS and CDR2 YYNGEE. The CDR3 sequence is 15 residues long. V lost 4 bases and J lost 1; bases outside the gene matches: 6. The CDR3 sequence: CASSQGTGGNYGYTF. CDR3 coding DNA: TGTGCCAGCAGCCAAGGGACAGGTGGTAACTATGGCTACACCTTC.

Many counts were recorded for this clonotype. The rearrangement joins TRBV5-5 to TRBJ2-7; 7 bases fit TRBD1. Trimming took 1 base from V and 4 from J; bases not matched to a gene: 5. The CDR3 totals 14 residues. Germline V lookup: CDR1 SGHKS, CDR2 YYEKEE (reference sequence). The CDR3: CASSLSTGDYEQYF. CDR3 DNA: TGTGCCAGCAGCTTGTCAACAGGGGATTACGAGCAGTACTTC. The full variable domain, completed using reference TRBV5-5 and TRBJ2-7, is DAGVTQSPTHLIKTRGQQVTLRCSPISGHKSVSWYQQVLGQGPQFIFQYYEKEERGRGNFPDRFSARQFPNYSSELNVNALLLGDSALYLCASSLSTGDYEQYFGPGTRLTVT.

Only a few counts were recorded for this clonotype. The chain employs TRBV25-1 and TRBJ1-6; D remains unclear. The CDR3 loop spans 14 amino acids. Germline-derived CDR1 and CDR2 are MGHDK and SYGVNS. V was pared by 3 bases and J by 4 bases, with 7 bases between. The CDR3 here is CASSDPAYNSPLHF. The DNA for the CDR3 is TGTGCCAGCAGTGACCCAGCATATAATTCACCCCTCCACTTT.

This clonotype has just a few counts. The rearrangement uses TRBV20-1 and TRBJ2-2; 8 nucleotides align to TRBD2. CDR1 DFQATT and CDR2 SNEGSKA come from the germline V gene (reference sequence). The CDR3 is 15 amino acids. Trimming took 5 bases from V and 1 from J; bases not matched to a gene: 6. The CDR3: CSAWDLAGNTGELFF. The CDR3 DNA is TGCAGTGCTTGGGATCTAGCGGGGAACACCGGGGAGCTGTTTTTT.

This clonotype was found many times. The chain employs TRBV20-1 and TRBJ2-7; 7 positions match TRBD2. CDR1 and CDR2 (germline): DFQATT, SNEGSKA (reference sequence). The CDR3 is 14 amino acids. The V and J ends lost 7 bases and 3 bases, in that order; junction bases with no gene match: 12. The CDR3 reads CSVPLPGGGYEQYF. The DNA for the CDR3 is TGCAGTGTCCCCCTCCCGGGGGGAGGCTACGAGCAGTACTTC.

At least ten counts were recorded for this clonotype. The genes are TRBV5-4 and TRBJ2-2; no clear D gene. Trimming removed 5 bases from V and 0 bases from J, with 14 bases in between. Germline values: CDR1 SGHNT, CDR2 YYREEE (reference sequence). CDR3 length: 16 amino acids. The CDR3 region is CASSLPGVANTGELFF. The CDR3 DNA is TGTGCCAGCAGTCTCCCGGGCGTCGCGAACACCGGGGAGCTGTTTTTT.

This clonotype was detected ten times or more. The J gene is TRBJ1-2, the V gene TRBV29-1; D call uncertain. The CDR3 totals 13 residues. Deletions cut 4 bases from V and 0 bases from J, with 9 bases between. Germline assignment: CDR1 SQVTM and CDR2 ANQGSEA. CDR3 residues: CSVGTATNYGYTF. DNA of the CDR3: TGCAGCGTTGGCACAGCAACTAACTATGGCTACACCTTC.

This clonotype appeared many times. The rearrangement uses TRBV7-9 and TRBJ2-5; 8 bases are shared with TRBD1. The CDR3 has 14 residues. Looked up from germline, CDR1 is SEHNR and CDR2 is FQNEAQ (reference sequence). V lost 5 bases to trimming and J lost 5 bases; unmatched junction nucleotides: 7. This CDR3 reads CASSHYQGAETQYF. CDR3 bases: TGTGCCAGCAGCCACTACCAGGGGGCGGAGACCCAGTACTTC.

The J gene is TRBJ2-5, the V gene TRBV12-3 or TRBV12-4, with unresolved D. The CDR3 length is 14 residues. Trimming removed 4 bases from V and 5 bases from J, with 14 bases in between. The CDR3 nucleotides read TGTGCCAGCAGTTACGGCAGGCGGCAGGAGACCCAGTACTTC. This encodes CASSYGRRQETQYF.

This clonotype was observed at least ten times. The chain has TRBV7-2 and TRBJ2-2; no firm D call. Trimming cost V 5 bases and J 0 bases, with 13 bases left between them. CDR1 SGHTA and CDR2 FQGNSA come from the germline V gene. This CDR3 has 16 residues. CDR3 bases: TGTGCCAGCAGCCCCCAGGTCGGGTCGAACACCGGGGAGCTGTTTTTT. It codes for CASSPQVGSNTGELFF. The full variable domain, with the rest looked up from reference TRBV7-2 and TRBJ2-2, is GAGVSQSPSNKVTEKGKDVELRCDPISGHTALYWYRQSLGQGLEFLIYFQGNSAPDKSGLPSDRFSAERTGGSVSTLTIQRTQQEDSAVYLCASSPQVGSNTGELFFGEGSRLTVL.

This clonotype was counted ten times or more. J is TRBJ1-1 and V is TRBV5-4; no definite D call. CDR3 size: 15 residues. V was trimmed by 3 bases and J by 0 bases, leaving 12 bases between them. Germline-derived CDR1 and CDR2 are SGHNT and YYREEE (reference sequence). CDR3 sequence: CASSSLGDLNTEAFF. The CDR3 DNA is TGTGCCAGCAGCTCCCTCGGGGATTTGAACACTGAAGCTTTCTTT.

This clonotype was counted ten times or more. This chain uses TRBV9 with TRBJ2-7; D call uncertain. CDR1 SGDLS and CDR2 YYNGEE come from the germline V gene. V gave up 0 bases and J gave up 1 base, with 5 bases separating them. The CDR3 consists of 13 residues. The CDR3 DNA reads as TGTGCCAGCAGCGTAGTCTCATCCTACGAGCAGTACGTC. This codes for CASSVVSSYEQYV.

This clonotype occurred many times. The chain employs TRBV7-9 and TRBJ1-4; D unclear. The V gene lost 5 bases and the J gene lost 6 bases, with 7 bases spanning the gap. Germline CDR1 reads SEHNR; CDR2 reads FQNEAQ (reference sequence). This CDR3 region has 12 residues. The CDR3 region is CASSEQDEKLFF. In DNA form, the CDR3 reads TGTGCCAGCAGCGAACAAGATGAAAAACTGTTTTTT.

CDR3 amino acids: CANSCGPGQGVSYEQYV. The CDR3 DNA is TGTGCCAACTCCTGTGGTCCTGGACAGGGGGTCTCCTACGAGCAGTACGTC. The rearrangement joins TRBV19 to TRBJ2-7, with 10 bases aligning to TRBD1. CDR1 LNHDA and CDR2 SQIVND come from the germline V gene (reference sequence). The CDR3 length is 17 residues. The ends lost 10 bases at V and 0 bases at J; junction bases unmatched: 15.

At least ten counts were recorded for this clonotype. CDR3 loop: CASSQSIGGELFF. For the CDR3, the DNA is TGTGCCAGCAGCCAATCCATAGGCGGGGAGCTGTTTTTT. The rearrangement uses TRBV14 and TRBJ2-2, with unresolved D. The V end lost 2 bases, the J end lost 7 bases, and 8 bases lay between the germline ends. The CDR3 length is 13 residues. Germline-derived CDR1 and CDR2 are SGHDN and FVKESK.

This clonotype has ten or more counts. This rearrangement joins TRBV15 to TRBJ1-5; a possible D gene is TRBD1 (6 bases). V lost 0 bases and J 0 bases, leaving 6 bases between the germline ends. Germline values: CDR1 LNHNV, CDR2 YYDKDF (reference sequence). This CDR3 has 15 amino acids. CDR3 coding DNA: TGTGCCACCAGCAGAGACAGGGGTAGCAATCAGCCCCAGCATTTT. This sequence encodes CATSRDRGSNQPQHF.

In this sample, this clonotype turned up many times. This sequence joins TRBV3-2 and TRBJ1-5. TRBV3-2 is a listed pseudogene. This CDR3 is 12 amino acids long. CDR3 nucleotides: TGTGCCAGCAGCCAAGACAATCAGCCCCAGCATTTT. Translating gives CASSQDNQPQHF.

This clonotype was detected a few times. The rearrangement uses TRBV12-3 or TRBV12-4 and TRBJ1-1; 7 nucleotides line up with TRBD1. Germline trimming cut 2 bases from V and 11 bases from J; bases unmatched to any gene: 11. The CDR3 has 14 amino acids. The CDR3 loop is CASSLFPPDREAFF. The CDR3 DNA follows: TGTGCCAGCAGTTTATTCCCCCCTGACAGGGAGGCTTTCTTT.

This clonotype was counted many times. This chain connects TRBV28 to TRBJ1-5; no definite D call. The CDR3 covers 11 residues. Germline V CDR1 and CDR2: MDHEN, SYDVKM. V was clipped by 4 bases and J by 9 bases, with 7 bases between them. CDR3 coding DNA: TGTGCCAGCAGTTCCAATTGGCCCCAGCATTTT. As protein: CASSSNWPQHF.